A selection of T cell receptor beta chains follows, all from one sample in a study of cytomegalovirus exposure and HLA in healthy donors. The assay was immunoSEQ multiplex PCR, and TCRdb's table has in-frame clones only and misses some. The table includes around 150,000 clones, about 74% detected once. The sample comprised PBMCs. The receptors originated from a man between 25 and 39 years old in good health and CMV-seronegative. CDR3s include the opening cysteine and the closing phenylalanine or tryptophan. Fields, in order: CDR3 length, D gene, clone size, J gene, V gene, CDR3 protein, CDR3 DNA. A D gene is named only where the DNA matches it firmly. For some rows the clone size is stated as once, few or many, or as a class when expanded; others skip it.

len: 14
d_gene: TRBD1
abundance: -
j_gene: TRBJ1-3
v_gene: TRBV4-2
CDR3aa: CASSHGQDGNTIYF
CDR3nt: TGTGCCAGCAGCCACGGACAGGACGGAAACACCATATATTTT

len: 15
d_gene: TRBD1
abundance: -
j_gene: TRBJ1-2
v_gene: TRBV7-8
CDR3aa: CASSWGTGGESGYTF
CDR3nt: TGTGCCAGCAGCTGGGGGACAGGGGGCGAGAGTGGCTACACCTTC

len: 12
d_gene: -
abundance: -
j_gene: TRBJ2-5
v_gene: TRBV12-5
CDR3aa: CASGRELETQYF
CDR3nt: TGTGCTAGTGGTCGGGAGCTGGAGACCCAGTACTTC

len: 13
d_gene: -
abundance: few
j_gene: TRBJ2-1
v_gene: TRBV2
CDR3aa: CASTPGAYNEQFF
CDR3nt: TGTGCCAGCACCCCAGGGGCCTACAATGAGCAGTTCTTC

len: 18
d_gene: TRBD2
abundance: few
j_gene: TRBJ2-3
v_gene: TRBV2
CDR3aa: CASSEYGGTSGRRDTQYF
CDR3nt: TGTGCCAGCAGTGAATATGGGGGGACTAGCGGGAGACGGGATACGCAGTATTTT

len: 15
d_gene: TRBD2
abundance: -
j_gene: TRBJ2-1
v_gene: TRBV19
CDR3aa: CASRKTSSSYNEQFF
CDR3nt: TGTGCCAGTAGGAAGACTAGCAGCTCCTACAATGAGCAGTTCTTC

len: 15
d_gene: TRBD2
abundance: -
j_gene: TRBJ2-1
v_gene: TRBV6-6
CDR3aa: CASSQLASSYNEQFF
CDR3nt: TGTGCCAGCAGCCAACTAGCGTCCTCCTACAATGAGCAGTTCTTC

len: 18
d_gene: -
abundance: once
j_gene: TRBJ1-2
v_gene: TRBV27
CDR3aa: CASSPLSLAGSASPGYTF
CDR3nt: TGTGCCAGCAGTCCCCTTTCACTAGCCGGTTCGGCGAGTCCAGGCTACACCTTC

len: 14
d_gene: TRBD2
abundance: -
j_gene: TRBJ2-7
v_gene: TRBV7-2
CDR3aa: CASSFSGILYEQYF
CDR3nt: TGTGCCAGCAGCTTTAGCGGGATCCTTTACGAGCAGTACTTC

len: 15
d_gene: TRBD2
abundance: few
j_gene: TRBJ2-3
v_gene: TRBV6-4
CDR3aa: CASSDSASGSDTQYF
CDR3nt: TGTGCCAGCAGTGACTCGGCTAGCGGGAGTGATACGCAGTATTTT

len: 16
d_gene: TRBD2
abundance: -
j_gene: TRBJ2-1
v_gene: TRBV10-1
CDR3aa: CASSAGLAGFYNEQFF
CDR3nt: TGCGCCAGCAGTGCGGGACTAGCGGGATTTTACAATGAGCAGTTCTTC

len: 15
d_gene: TRBD1
abundance: -
j_gene: TRBJ1-5
v_gene: TRBV4-2
CDR3aa: CASSPGQGARQPQHF
CDR3nt: TGTGCCAGCAGCCCAGGACAGGGGGCGAGACAGCCCCAGCATTTT

len: 15
d_gene: -
abundance: once
j_gene: TRBJ1-1
v_gene: TRBV5-4
CDR3aa: CASSHKTVLNTEAFF
CDR3nt: TGTGCCAGCAGCCACAAAACAGTTTTGAACACTGAAGCTTTCTTT

len: 14
d_gene: -
abundance: -
j_gene: TRBJ2-1
v_gene: TRBV9
CDR3aa: CASSVVGDQNEQFF
CDR3nt: TGTGCCAGCAGCGTAGTAGGGGATCAGAATGAGCAGTTCTTC

len: 19
d_gene: -
abundance: once
j_gene: TRBJ2-7
v_gene: TRBV28
CDR3aa: CASSFVAGRTRGYSYEQYF
CDR3nt: TGTGCCAGCAGTTTTGTGGCAGGGAGAACGCGGGGCTACTCCTACGAGCAGTACTTC

len: 13
d_gene: -
abundance: -
j_gene: TRBJ1-2
v_gene: TRBV2
CDR3aa: CASSGQPRGGYTF
CDR3nt: TGTGCCAGCAGTGGGCAGCCCCGCGGTGGCTACACCTTC

len: 15
d_gene: -
abundance: -
j_gene: TRBJ2-7
v_gene: TRBV28
CDR3aa: CASSFFWASNYEQYF
CDR3nt: TGTGCCAGCAGTTTCTTTTGGGCCTCGAACTACGAGCAGTACTTC

len: 11
d_gene: -
abundance: -
j_gene: TRBJ2-7
v_gene: TRBV5-1
CDR3aa: CASSLRQEQYF
CDR3nt: TGCGCCAGCAGTTTGCGACAAGAGCAGTACTTC

len: 13
d_gene: TRBD1
abundance: -
j_gene: TRBJ1-1
v_gene: TRBV6-1
CDR3aa: CASRRDSNTEAFF
CDR3nt: TGTGCCAGCAGGAGGGACAGCAACACTGAAGCTTTCTTT

len: 13
d_gene: TRBD2
abundance: -
j_gene: TRBJ2-7
v_gene: TRBV6-6
CDR3aa: CASRTTGGGEQYF
CDR3nt: TGTGCCAGCAGGACGACGGGAGGAGGCGAGCAGTACTTC

len: 13
d_gene: -
abundance: -
j_gene: TRBJ2-7
v_gene: TRBV6-5
CDR3aa: CASSRNRVGEQYF
CDR3nt: TGTGCCAGCAGCCGGAACAGGGTGGGCGAGCAGTACTTC

len: 13
d_gene: TRBD2
abundance: -
j_gene: TRBJ2-1
v_gene: TRBV10-1
CDR3aa: CASSIWTRSEQFF
CDR3nt: TGCGCCAGCAGTATCTGGACTAGGAGTGAGCAGTTCTTC

len: 14
d_gene: TRBD1
abundance: -
j_gene: TRBJ1-2
v_gene: TRBV19
CDR3aa: CASSIQGANYGYTF
CDR3nt: TGTGCCAGTAGTATCCAGGGGGCCAACTATGGCTACACCTTC

len: 17
d_gene: TRBD2
abundance: -
j_gene: TRBJ2-2
v_gene: TRBV14
CDR3aa: CASSQSSGSTYTGELFF
CDR3nt: TGTGCCAGCAGCCAGTCTAGCGGGAGCACCTACACCGGGGAGCTGTTTTTT

len: 14
d_gene: -
abundance: -
j_gene: TRBJ1-1
v_gene: TRBV6-1
CDR3aa: CASSEGQGNTEAFF
CDR3nt: TGTGCCAGCAGTGAGGGACAAGGGAACACTGAAGCTTTCTTT

len: 16
d_gene: TRBD1
abundance: -
j_gene: TRBJ1-3
v_gene: TRBV5-6
CDR3aa: CASSRRTGTPGNTIYF
CDR3nt: TGTGCCAGCAGCCGAAGGACAGGGACGCCCGGAAACACCATATATTTT

len: 16
d_gene: TRBD1
abundance: -
j_gene: TRBJ2-3
v_gene: TRBV19
CDR3aa: CASGSEWTGRPDTQYF
CDR3nt: TGTGCCAGTGGATCGGAGTGGACAGGGCGACCAGATACGCAGTATTTT

len: 14
d_gene: -
abundance: -
j_gene: TRBJ1-1
v_gene: TRBV25-1
CDR3aa: CASSKTGSGTEAFF
CDR3nt: TGTGCCAGCAGTAAAACAGGGAGCGGCACTGAAGCTTTCTTT

len: 15
d_gene: TRBD2
abundance: once
j_gene: TRBJ2-7
v_gene: TRBV5-1
CDR3aa: CASSPGLAGVDEQYF
CDR3nt: TGCGCCAGCAGCCCAGGGTTAGCGGGAGTCGACGAGCAGTACTTC

len: 16
d_gene: -
abundance: -
j_gene: TRBJ2-2
v_gene: TRBV21-1
CDR3aa: CASSRPGQGSTGELFF
CDR3nt: TGTGCCAGCAGCCGCCCGGGACAGGGGTCTACCGGGGAGCTGTTTTTT

len: 15
d_gene: -
abundance: -
j_gene: TRBJ1-1
v_gene: TRBV5-1
CDR3aa: CASSLVAGPIAEAFF
CDR3nt: TGCGCCAGCAGCTTGGTGGCGGGTCCGATCGCTGAAGCTTTCTTT

len: 15
d_gene: TRBD2
abundance: -
j_gene: TRBJ2-1
v_gene: TRBV5-4
CDR3aa: CASSLYSGSFHEQFF
CDR3nt: TGTGCCAGCAGCTTGTATAGCGGGAGTTTCCATGAGCAGTTCTTC

len: 15
d_gene: TRBD2
abundance: -
j_gene: TRBJ2-1
v_gene: TRBV19
CDR3aa: CATLPPSGIYNEQFF
CDR3nt: TGTGCCACCCTCCCCCCCAGCGGGATATACAATGAGCAGTTCTTC

len: 16
d_gene: TRBD1
abundance: -
j_gene: TRBJ2-7
v_gene: TRBV6-5
CDR3aa: CASSYSPTGDSYEQYF
CDR3nt: TGTGCCAGCAGTTACTCGCCGACAGGGGACAGCTACGAGCAGTACTTC

len: 13
d_gene: -
abundance: -
j_gene: TRBJ1-5
v_gene: TRBV6-1
CDR3aa: CASSLREHQPQHF
CDR3nt: TGTGCCAGCAGTCTAAGGGAGCATCAGCCCCAGCATTTT

len: 12
d_gene: -
abundance: -
j_gene: TRBJ2-7
v_gene: TRBV18
CDR3aa: CASSPSSYEQYF
CDR3nt: TGTGCCAGCTCCCCTAGCTCCTACGAGCAGTACTTC

len: 14
d_gene: TRBD2
abundance: -
j_gene: TRBJ2-5
v_gene: TRBV2
CDR3aa: CASRGGLAGGAQYF
CDR3nt: TGTGCCAGCAGAGGGGGTCTAGCGGGAGGAGCCCAGTACTTC

len: 15
d_gene: -
abundance: -
j_gene: TRBJ1-5
v_gene: TRBV7-9
CDR3aa: CASSSPGGGNQPQHF
CDR3nt: TGTGCCAGCAGCTCCCCGGGGGGAGGGAATCAGCCCCAGCATTTT